This TCR beta chain originates from a study of CD8+ T cells in alopecia areata. Whole-study context: Oral tofacitinib, 5 to 10 mg twice daily, was given in an open-label trial. General study findings and limits: Especially in alopecia totalis/universalis, lesional scalp showed greater clonality than normal scalp did. Whereas mice showed it more clearly, TCR sharing across patients was murkier, possibly because of HLA.

It was cDNA, reverse transcribed from extracted RNA, that served as the sequencing template. Assay: immunoSEQ multiplex PCR; the TCRdb copy retains only in-frame clones and omits some. Counted here are 140,000 to 150,000 clones, around 50% occurring once; the ten biggest clones make up around 6%. Peripheral blood and lesional scalp punch biopsies came from alopecia areata patients. With respect to this clone: The target antigen is unknown.

Sequenced material: CD4+ T cells sorted from blood, taken at week 0. This TCR came from a human donor with alopecia areata.

CDR3 in DNA: TGTGCCAGCAGCCCCCTCATGGGCCAAGAGACCCAGTACTTC. It translates to CASSPLMGQETQYF. The chain couples TRBV7-2 to TRBJ2-5, with D unresolved. The CDR3 totals 14 residues. Trimming stripped 5 bases from V and 1 base from J, with 11 bases between. The V gene's germline CDR1 is SGHTA and CDR2 FQGNSA.